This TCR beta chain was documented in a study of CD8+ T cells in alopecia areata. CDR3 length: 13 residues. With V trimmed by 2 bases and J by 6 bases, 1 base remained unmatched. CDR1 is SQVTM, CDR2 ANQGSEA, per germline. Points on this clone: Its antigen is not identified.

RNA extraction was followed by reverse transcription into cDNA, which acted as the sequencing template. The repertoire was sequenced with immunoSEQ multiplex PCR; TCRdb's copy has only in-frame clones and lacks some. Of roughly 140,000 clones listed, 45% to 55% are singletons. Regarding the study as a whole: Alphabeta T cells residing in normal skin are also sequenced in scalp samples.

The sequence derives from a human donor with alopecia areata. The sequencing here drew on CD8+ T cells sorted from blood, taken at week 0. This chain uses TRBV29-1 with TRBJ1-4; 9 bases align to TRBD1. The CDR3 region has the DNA TGCAGCGTTGAACGGGACAGGGATGAAAAACTGTTTTTT. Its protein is CSVERDRDEKLFF.